Below, 6 T cell receptor beta chains from the same sample are listed, as sequenced in a study of neurological immune-mediated disorders. TCRdb redid the calling of the 5' RACE reads with MiXCR, one entry per CDR3 protein. The repertoire holds 11,000 to 15,000 distinct CDR3 sequences, with 8% to 13% as singletons. The sequencing input was PBMCs. These receptors were collected from a woman between 40 and 50 years old in good health.

This clonotype appeared many times. The chain employs TRBV20-1 and TRBJ2-5; 8 nucleotides line up with TRBD2. The germline gives CDR1 DFQATT, CDR2 SNEGSKA (reference sequence). V shed 5 bases, J shed 2 bases, and the junction held 4 bases outside the gene matches. The CDR3 has 13 residues. The CDR3 nucleotides are TGCAGTGCTGCACTAGCGGTTCAAGAGACCCAGTACTTC. Translating gives CSAALAVQETQYF.

This clonotype was recorded at least ten times. This chain links TRBV6-2 or TRBV6-3 with TRBJ2-7, with a possible D match to TRBD2 (5 bases). Germline CDR1 MNHEY, CDR2 SVGEGT. The CDR3 is 15 residues long. V lost 5 bases, J lost 2 bases, and 16 bases lay in between. The CDR3 protein is CASSERLLAPYEQYF. CDR3 DNA sequence: TGTGCCAGCAGTGAGCGCCTCCTAGCACCCTACGAGCAGTACTTC.

This clonotype occurred many times. The J gene is TRBJ1-1, the V gene TRBV20-1; the D gene is possibly TRBD1 (5 bases). CDR1 and CDR2 from the germline V gene are DFQATT and SNEGSKA (reference sequence). The CDR3 is 14 amino acids. Trimming took off 1 base at V and 6 bases at J, with 15 bases between the two ends. This CDR3 is CSARATGGVAEAFF. CDR3 coding DNA: TGCAGTGCTAGAGCCACAGGTGGGGTGGCTGAAGCTTTCTTT.

This clonotype was seen ten or more times. The chain joins TRBV7-2 to TRBJ2-2; D not resolved. This CDR3 contains 12 residues. CDR1 is SGHTA and CDR2 is FQGNSA in the germline V gene. With 2 bases removed from V and 6 bases from J, the gap between germline ends came to 4 bases. In nucleotides, the CDR3 is TGTGCCAGCAGCTTAAATTCCGGGGAGCTGTTTTTT. This sequence encodes CASSLNSGELFF.

This clonotype is termed medium-sized. The chain couples TRBV5-5 to TRBJ2-7; the D gene is possibly TRBD1 (6 bases). This CDR3 is 14 amino acids long. Germline V gives CDR1 SGHKS, CDR2 YYEKEE (reference sequence). Trimming shortened V by 5 bases and J by 6 bases, and 18 bases separated the two germline ends. The CDR3 nucleotides read TGTGCCAGCAGGAGGGACACTCCAAGTAGCGAGCAGTACTTC. Protein product: CASRRDTPSSEQYF.

This clonotype was counted ten times or more. The genes are TRBV14 and TRBJ1-4; D possibly corresponds to TRBD1 (6 bases). CDR1 and CDR2 from the germline V gene are SGHDN and FVKESK. The CDR3 loop spans 15 amino acids. Trimming shortened V by 6 bases and J by 3 bases, and 14 bases separated the two germline ends. The CDR3 nucleotides are TGTGCCAGCAGGCATACGGACAGCCCTAATGAAAAACTGTTTTTT. Encoded protein: CASRHTDSPNEKLFF. The full variable domain, its missing parts supplied by reference TRBV14 and TRBJ1-4, is EAGVTQFPSHSVIEKGQTVTLRCDPISGHDNLYWYRRVMGKEIKFLLHFVKESKQDESGMPNNRFLAERTGGTYSTLKVQPAELEDSGVYFCASRHTDSPNEKLFFGSGTQLSVL.